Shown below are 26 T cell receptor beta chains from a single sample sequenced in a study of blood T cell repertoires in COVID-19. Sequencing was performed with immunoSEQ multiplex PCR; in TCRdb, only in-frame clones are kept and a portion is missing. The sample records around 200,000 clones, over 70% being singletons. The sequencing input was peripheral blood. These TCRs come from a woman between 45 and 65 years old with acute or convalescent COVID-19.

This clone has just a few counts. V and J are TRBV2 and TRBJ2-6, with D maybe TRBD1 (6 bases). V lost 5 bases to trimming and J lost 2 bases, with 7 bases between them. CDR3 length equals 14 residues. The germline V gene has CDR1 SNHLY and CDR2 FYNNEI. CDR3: CASSNRAGANVLTF. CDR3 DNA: TGTGCCAGCAGTAACAGGGCTGGGGCCAACGTCCTGACTTTC.

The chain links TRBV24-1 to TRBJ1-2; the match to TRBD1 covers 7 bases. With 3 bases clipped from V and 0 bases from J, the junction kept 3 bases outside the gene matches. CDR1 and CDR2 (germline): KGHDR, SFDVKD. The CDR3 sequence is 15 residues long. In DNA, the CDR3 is TGTGCCACCAGTGATACCGGGACAGCTAACTATGGCTACACCTTC. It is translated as CATSDTGTANYGYTF.

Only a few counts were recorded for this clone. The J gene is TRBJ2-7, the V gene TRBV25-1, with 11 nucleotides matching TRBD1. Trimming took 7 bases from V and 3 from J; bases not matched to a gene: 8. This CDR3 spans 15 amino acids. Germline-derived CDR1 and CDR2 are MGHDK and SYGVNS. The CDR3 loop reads CASTRGGQGGYEQYF. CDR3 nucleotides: TGTGCCAGCACCCGAGGGGGACAGGGGGGCTACGAGCAGTACTTC.

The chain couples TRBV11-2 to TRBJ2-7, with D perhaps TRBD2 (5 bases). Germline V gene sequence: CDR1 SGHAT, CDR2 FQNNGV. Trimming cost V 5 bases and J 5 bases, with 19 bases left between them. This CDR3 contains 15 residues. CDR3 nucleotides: TGTGCCAGCAGCCGACCCCTGGGAGAACGCCACGAGCAGTACTTC. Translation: CASSRPLGERHEQYF. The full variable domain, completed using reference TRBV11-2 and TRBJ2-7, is EAGVAQSPRYKIIEKRQSVAFWCNPISGHATLYWYQQILGQGPKLLIQFQNNGVVDDSQLPKDRFSAERLKGVDSTLKIQPAKLEDSAVYLCASSRPLGERHEQYFGPGTRLTVT.

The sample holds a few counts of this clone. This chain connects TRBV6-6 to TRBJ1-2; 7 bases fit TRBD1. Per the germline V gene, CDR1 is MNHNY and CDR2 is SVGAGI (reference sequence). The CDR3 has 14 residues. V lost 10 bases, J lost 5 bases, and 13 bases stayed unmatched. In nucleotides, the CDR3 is TGTGCCACCAAGGGACAGATCGGGTCTTATGGCTACACCTTC. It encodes CATKGQIGSYGYTF.

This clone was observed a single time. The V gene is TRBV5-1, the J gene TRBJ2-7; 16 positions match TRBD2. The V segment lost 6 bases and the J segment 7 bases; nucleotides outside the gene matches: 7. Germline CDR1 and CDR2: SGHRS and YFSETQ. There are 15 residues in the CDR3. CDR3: CASTGLAGGPGEQYF. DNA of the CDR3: TGCGCCAGCACGGGACTAGCGGGAGGGCCTGGGGAGCAGTACTTC.

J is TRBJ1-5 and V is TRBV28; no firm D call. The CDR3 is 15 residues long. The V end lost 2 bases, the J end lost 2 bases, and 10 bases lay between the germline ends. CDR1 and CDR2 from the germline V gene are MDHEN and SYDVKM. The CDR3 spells CASSLRGFGNQPQHF. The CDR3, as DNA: TGTGCCAGCAGTTTACGGGGTTTTGGCAATCAGCCCCAGCATTTT. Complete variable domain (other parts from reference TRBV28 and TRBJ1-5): DVKVTQSSRYLVKRTGEKVFLECVQDMDHENMFWYRQDPGLGLRLIYFSYDVKMKEKGDIPEGYSVSREKKERFSLILESASTNQTSMYLCASSLRGFGNQPQHFGDGTRLSIL.

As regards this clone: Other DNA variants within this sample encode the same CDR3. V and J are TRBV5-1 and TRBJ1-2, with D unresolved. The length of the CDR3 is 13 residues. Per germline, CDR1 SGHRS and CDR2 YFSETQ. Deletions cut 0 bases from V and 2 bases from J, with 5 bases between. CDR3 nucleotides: TGCGCCAGCAGCTTGGACAGCAACTATGGCTACACCTTC. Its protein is CASSLDSNYGYTF. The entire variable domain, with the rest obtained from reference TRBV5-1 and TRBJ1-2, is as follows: KAGVTQTPRYLIKTRGQQVTLSCSPISGHRSVSWYQQTPGQGLQFLFEYFSETQRNKGNFPGRFSGRQFSNSRSEMNVSTLELGDSALYLCASSLDSNYGYTFGSGTRLTVV.

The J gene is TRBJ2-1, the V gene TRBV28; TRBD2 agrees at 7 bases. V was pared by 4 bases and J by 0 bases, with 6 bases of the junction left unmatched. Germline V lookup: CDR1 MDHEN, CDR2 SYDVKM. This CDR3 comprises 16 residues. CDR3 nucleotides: TGTGCCAGCAGTTCTCCTTCGGGGGGCTCCTACAATGAGCAGTTCTTC. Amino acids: CASSSPSGGSYNEQFF.

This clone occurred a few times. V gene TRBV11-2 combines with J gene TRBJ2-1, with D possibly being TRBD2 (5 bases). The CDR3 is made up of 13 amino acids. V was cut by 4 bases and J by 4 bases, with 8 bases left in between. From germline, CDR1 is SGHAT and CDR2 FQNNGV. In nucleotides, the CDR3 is TGTGCCAGCAGCTCTCTAGCTTACAATGAGCAGTTCTTC. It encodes CASSSLAYNEQFF.

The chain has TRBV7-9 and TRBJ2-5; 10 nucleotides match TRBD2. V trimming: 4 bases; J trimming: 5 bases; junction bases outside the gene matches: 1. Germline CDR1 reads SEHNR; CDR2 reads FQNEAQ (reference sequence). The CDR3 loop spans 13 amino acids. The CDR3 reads CASSSGLAETQYF. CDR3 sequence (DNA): TGTGCCAGCAGCTCGGGACTAGCGGAGACCCAGTACTTC.

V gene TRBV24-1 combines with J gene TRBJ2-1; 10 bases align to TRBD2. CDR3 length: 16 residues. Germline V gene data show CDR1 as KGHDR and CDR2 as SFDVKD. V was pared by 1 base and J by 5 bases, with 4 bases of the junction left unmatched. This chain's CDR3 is CATSDLRTSGDNEQFF. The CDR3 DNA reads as TGTGCCACCAGTGATTTAAGGACTAGCGGAGACAATGAGCAGTTCTTC.

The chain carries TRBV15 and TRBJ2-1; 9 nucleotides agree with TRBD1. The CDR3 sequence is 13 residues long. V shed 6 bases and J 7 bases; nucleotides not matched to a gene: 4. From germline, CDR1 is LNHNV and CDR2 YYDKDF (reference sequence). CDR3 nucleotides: TGTGCCACCAGTAGGGGACAGGGAAATGAGCAGTTCTTC. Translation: CATSRGQGNEQFF.

The CDR3 region is CASSQFPGVYEQYF. The DNA for the CDR3 is TGTGCCAGCAGCCAATTCCCGGGGGTCTACGAGCAGTACTTC. The chain is built from TRBV3-1 (or the pseudogene TRBV3-2) and TRBJ2-7; a weak D match, TRBD2 (6 bases). The CDR3 contains 14 residues. Trimming removed 2 bases from V and 3 bases from J, with 11 bases in between. Germline V gene sequence: CDR1 LGHDT, CDR2 YNNKEL (reference sequence).

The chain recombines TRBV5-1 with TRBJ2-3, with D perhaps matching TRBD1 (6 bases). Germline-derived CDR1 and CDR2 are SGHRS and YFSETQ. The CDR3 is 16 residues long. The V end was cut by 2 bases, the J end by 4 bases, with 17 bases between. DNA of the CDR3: TGCGCCAGCAGCTTACAGGGTCCACACGGCTCAGATACGCAGTATTTT. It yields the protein CASSLQGPHGSDTQYF.

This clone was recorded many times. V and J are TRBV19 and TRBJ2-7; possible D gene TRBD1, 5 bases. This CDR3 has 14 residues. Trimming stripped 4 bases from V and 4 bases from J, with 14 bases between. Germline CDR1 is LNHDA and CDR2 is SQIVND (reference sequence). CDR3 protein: CASSTRAGKYEQYF. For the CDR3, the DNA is TGTGCCAGTAGTACCCGTGCAGGGAAATACGAGCAGTACTTC.

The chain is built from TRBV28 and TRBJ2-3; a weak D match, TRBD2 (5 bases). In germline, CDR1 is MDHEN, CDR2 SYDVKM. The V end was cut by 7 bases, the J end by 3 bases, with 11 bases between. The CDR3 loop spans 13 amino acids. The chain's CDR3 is CASTEGRTDTQYF. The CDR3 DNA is TGTGCCAGCACAGAGGGCCGGACAGATACGCAGTATTTT.

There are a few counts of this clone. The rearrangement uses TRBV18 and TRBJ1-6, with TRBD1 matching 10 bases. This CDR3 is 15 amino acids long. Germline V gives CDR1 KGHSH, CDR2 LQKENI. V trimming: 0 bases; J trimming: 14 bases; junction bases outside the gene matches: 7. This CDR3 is CASSPPGQGPGALHF. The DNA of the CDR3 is TGTGCCAGCTCACCACCGGGACAGGGGCCCGGGGCCCTCCACTTT.

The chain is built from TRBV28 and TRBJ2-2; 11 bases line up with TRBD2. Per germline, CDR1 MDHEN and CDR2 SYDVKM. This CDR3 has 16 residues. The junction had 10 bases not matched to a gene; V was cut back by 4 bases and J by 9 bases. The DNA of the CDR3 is TGTGCCAGCAGTTCGCCCTTGCTAGCGGGAGGTCGGGAGCTGTTTTTT. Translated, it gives CASSSPLLAGGRELFF.

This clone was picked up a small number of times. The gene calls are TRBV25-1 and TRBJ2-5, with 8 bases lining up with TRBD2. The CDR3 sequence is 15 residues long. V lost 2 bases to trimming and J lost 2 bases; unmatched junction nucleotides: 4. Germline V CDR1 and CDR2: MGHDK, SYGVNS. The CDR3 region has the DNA TGTGCCAGCAGTGAAAGCGGGAGAGGGCAAGAGACCCAGTACTTC. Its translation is CASSESGRGQETQYF.

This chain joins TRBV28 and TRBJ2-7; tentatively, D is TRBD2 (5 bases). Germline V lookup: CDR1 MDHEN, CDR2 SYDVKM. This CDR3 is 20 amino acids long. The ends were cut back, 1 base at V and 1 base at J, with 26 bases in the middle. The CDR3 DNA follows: TGTGCCAGCAGTTTATCGGGCTCCCGCCGGGTACGCGGGTGGTCCTACGAGCAGTACTTC. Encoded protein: CASSLSGSRRVRGWSYEQYF.

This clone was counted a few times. CDR3 protein: CASTYGRGTGELFF. For the CDR3, the DNA is TGTGCCAGCACTTACGGGAGGGGCACCGGGGAGCTGTTTTTT. The chain couples TRBV7-3 to TRBJ2-2; 8 bases align to TRBD2. V lost 7 bases, J lost 4 bases, and 5 bases stayed unmatched. The CDR3 contains 14 residues. Per germline, CDR1 SGHTA and CDR2 FQGTGA.

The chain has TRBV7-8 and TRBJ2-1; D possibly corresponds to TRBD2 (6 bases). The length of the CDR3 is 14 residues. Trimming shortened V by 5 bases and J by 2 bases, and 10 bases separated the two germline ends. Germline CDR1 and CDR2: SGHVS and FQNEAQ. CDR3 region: CASSAGPTYNEQFF. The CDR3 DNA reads TGTGCCAGCAGCGCGGGACCGACCTACAATGAGCAGTTCTTC.

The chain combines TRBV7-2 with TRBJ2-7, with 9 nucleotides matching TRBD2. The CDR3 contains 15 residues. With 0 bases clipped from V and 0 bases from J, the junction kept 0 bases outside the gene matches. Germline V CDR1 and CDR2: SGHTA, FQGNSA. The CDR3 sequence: CASSLASGSSYEQYF. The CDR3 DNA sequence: TGTGCCAGCAGCTTAGCTAGCGGGAGCTCCTACGAGCAGTACTTC. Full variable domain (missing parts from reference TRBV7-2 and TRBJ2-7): GAGVSQSPSNKVTEKGKDVELRCDPISGHTALYWYRQSLGQGLEFLIYFQGNSAPDKSGLPSDRFSAERTGGSVSTLTIQRTQQEDSAVYLCASSLASGSSYEQYFGPGTRLTVT.

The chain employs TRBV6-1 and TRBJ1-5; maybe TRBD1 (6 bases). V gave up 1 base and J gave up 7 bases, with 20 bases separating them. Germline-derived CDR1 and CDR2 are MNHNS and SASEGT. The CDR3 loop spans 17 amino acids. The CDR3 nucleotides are TGTGCCAGCAGTGAAGTTTACCCGGGACAACTCAGGCAGCCCCAGCATTTT. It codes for CASSEVYPGQLRQPQHF.

CDR3 in DNA: TGCGCCAGCAGCGTAACAACTACAGGGACTGAAGCTTTCTTT. Its protein product is CASSVTTTGTEAFF. This chain uses TRBV5-1 with TRBJ1-1; maybe TRBD1 (6 bases). Germline values: CDR1 SGHRS, CDR2 YFSETQ. This CDR3 spans 14 amino acids. The ends were cut back, 4 bases at V and 5 bases at J, with 15 bases in the middle.